This T cell receptor beta chain was sequenced for a study of T cell responses to AZD1222 COVID-19 vaccine. Notes on this clone: Antigen specificity is unknown. One junction end does not reproduce the germline sequence, and a read error may be involved.

Whole-study findings and limits: The donor cohort was predominantly white British with a female majority, and clonal diversity may have been underestimated. Targeting of unmutated variant regions was reportedly seen in nearly half of spike-specific TCRs. The study found vaccine-associated CD4 TCRs spanning spike, dominant at 160-218 and 743-854.

The CDR3 contains 13 residues. From germline, CDR1 is SQVTM and CDR2 ANQGSEA. Sequencing was performed with immunoSEQ multiplex PCR; in TCRdb, only in-frame clones are kept and a portion is missing. Among roughly 56,000 clones listed, 70% to 90% were seen once. The chain links TRBV29-1 to TRBJ2-7, with D unresolved. Sequenced here: peripheral blood, sampled on day 0 of AZD1222 vaccination. This sequence originates from an adult in good health. The CDR3 sequence: CSVEGESSYEQYF. CDR3 nucleotides: TGCAGCGTCGAAGGAGAGAGCTCCTACGAGCAGTACTTC.